This TCR beta chain comes out of a study of T cells in Graves' hyperthyroidism and ophthalmopathy. Turning to the study itself: Staff took peripheral blood when the initial diagnosis was made, before any treatment began.

As concerns this clonotype: Its target is not known.

Researchers took RNA transcripts and amplified the TCR beta CDR3 regions from them. Researchers ran a first-round RT-PCR on the TCR CDR3 using the HTBI primer set. Each CDR3 protein is one row after TCRdb ran MiXCR on the multiplex PCR reads. This sample has 250,000 to 300,000 distinct CDR3 sequences, with roughly 19% found just once. With 4 bases removed from V and 5 bases from J, the gap between germline ends came to 11 bases. Germline CDR1 reads KGHSH; CDR2 reads LQKENI. This CDR3 contains 14 residues. The source of the PBMCs was approximately 9.5 ml of fresh peripheral blood. Study outcomes and limitations: A model of 13 V-J pairs discriminated ophthalmopathy from stable hyperthyroidism. Most expanded thyroid clonotypes above 0.001 recurred in blood.

This TCR came from a man aged 50-60 years with Graves' ophthalmopathy. This chain links TRBV18 with TRBJ2-2; D ambiguous. The sequenced sample was blood. CDR3 sequence: CASSRGSGTGELFF. The CDR3 region has the DNA TGTGCCAGCTCACGGGGATCCGGAACCGGGGAGCTGTTTTTT.